This T cell receptor (beta chain) was observed in a study of blood T cell repertoires in COVID-19. Per the study methods: Counts of nucleated cells, estimated from reference gene primer amplification, were obtained. TCRdb's copy holds only in-frame clones and misses some; the assay was immunoSEQ multiplex PCR. Clone size and V and J calls were adopted from that table, with D and trimming inferred from the DNA. The repertoire holds approximately 150,000 clones, with 75% to 90% as singletons. CDR3 length: 18 residues. V dropped 2 bases and J dropped 0 bases, with 16 bases sitting between them. Germline V gene lookup returns CDR1 MNHEY and CDR2 SVGEGT.

This sequence joins TRBV6-2 or TRBV6-3 and TRBJ1-4, with no clear D. The sequence was obtained from a woman between 40 and 55 years old who had been exposed to COVID-19. The material sequenced was PBMCs or T cells enriched from blood (not recorded which). The CDR3 is CASSYNLEGIATNEKLFF. The CDR3 DNA follows: TGTGCCAGCAGTTACAATTTGGAGGGCATAGCAACTAATGAAAAACTGTTTTTT.